Given below is one TCR beta chain in context. Its target is not known. Trimming shortened V by 2 bases and J by 1 base, and 5 bases separated the two germline ends. The CDR3 loop spans 13 amino acids. Germline V gene data show CDR1 as MGHDK and CDR2 as SYGVNS. This record belongs to a study of shared clonotypes between healthy human individuals. The overall study: Each donor's CD4 naive and CD4 memory cells filled three plates apiece, CD8 naive two, and CD8 memory one. Study-wide results and caveats: The generation probabilities recorded for non-shared clonotypes fell below those of clonotypes shared by all four donors. Across subsets, estimated richness was generally greater for naive than for memory populations.

Naive CD45RA+ and memory CD45RA-negative subsets were split from CD4+ cells. Assay used: immunoSEQ multiplex PCR; TCRdb lists only in-frame clones, some missing. This table holds fewer than 3 million clones, about nine tenths found once. The source is a man in his late teens or twenties in good health. Some clones in this sample may be carry-over from other donors' samples. Sequenced input: naive CD4+ T cells from PBMCs. As to subset: CD45RA+ positively selected. The rearrangement uses TRBV25-1 and TRBJ1-1; unclear D gene. Here the CDR3 reads CASSEEWNTEAFF. CDR3 bases: TGTGCCAGCAGTGAAGAGTGGAACACTGAAGCTTTCTTT.